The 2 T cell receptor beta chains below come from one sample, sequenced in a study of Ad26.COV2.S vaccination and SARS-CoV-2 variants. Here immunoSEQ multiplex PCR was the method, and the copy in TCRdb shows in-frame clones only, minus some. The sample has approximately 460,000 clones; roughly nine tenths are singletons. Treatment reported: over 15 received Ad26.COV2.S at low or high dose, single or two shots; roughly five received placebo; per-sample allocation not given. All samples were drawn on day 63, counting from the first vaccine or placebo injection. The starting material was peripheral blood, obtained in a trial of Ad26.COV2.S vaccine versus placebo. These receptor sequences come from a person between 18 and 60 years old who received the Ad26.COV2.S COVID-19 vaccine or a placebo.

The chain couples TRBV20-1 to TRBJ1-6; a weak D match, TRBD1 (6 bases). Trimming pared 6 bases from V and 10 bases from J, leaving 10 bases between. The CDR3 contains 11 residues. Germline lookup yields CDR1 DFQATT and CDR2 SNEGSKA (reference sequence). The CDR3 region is CSARGRSPLHF. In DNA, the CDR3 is TGCAGTGCCAGGGGTAGATCACCCCTCCACTTT.

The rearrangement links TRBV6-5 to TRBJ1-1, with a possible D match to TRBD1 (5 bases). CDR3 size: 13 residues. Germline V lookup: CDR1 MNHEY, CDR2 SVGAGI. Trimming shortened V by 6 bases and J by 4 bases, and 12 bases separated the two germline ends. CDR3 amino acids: CASSWGWGTEAFF. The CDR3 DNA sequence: TGTGCCAGCAGCTGGGGGTGGGGCACTGAAGCTTTCTTT.